Presented here are 7 T cell receptor beta chains from one specimen sequenced in a study of blood T cell repertoires in COVID-19. Sequencing used immunoSEQ multiplex PCR; TCRdb keeps in-frame clones, though not all of them. The data hold over 250,000 clones, with about 87% observed a single time. Material for sequencing was peripheral blood. These receptors all stem from a woman in her seventies with COVID-19, enrolled during active disease.

The chain has TRBV10-1 and TRBJ2-1; D perhaps matches TRBD2 (5 bases). The germline CDR1 and CDR2 sequences are WNHNN and SYGVQD (reference sequence). The length of the CDR3 is 14 residues. V was cut by 2 bases and J by 5 bases, with 10 bases left in between. The CDR3: CASSEQSGNNEQFF. CDR3 in DNA: TGCGCCAGCAGTGAGCAGTCGGGAAACAATGAGCAGTTCTTC.

The CDR3 spells CASSQVTQGRVEKLFF. CDR3 coding DNA: TGCGCCAGCAGCCAAGTGACACAGGGTAGAGTTGAAAAACTGTTTTTT. V usage is TRBV4-3 and J usage is TRBJ1-4; maybe TRBD1 (6 bases). Trimming shortened V by 1 base and J by 7 bases, and 16 bases separated the two germline ends. CDR1 and CDR2 from the germline V gene are LGHNA and YSLEER. The CDR3 runs to 16 residues.

This rearrangement joins TRBV29-1 to TRBJ1-3; D is possibly TRBD1 (6 bases). This CDR3 region has 15 residues. Germline CDR1 SQVTM, CDR2 ANQGSEA. V shed 6 bases and J shed 4 bases, with 19 bases lying between them. CDR3 DNA sequence: TGCAGCGTCGCTCGGGACACCAACCCAGGAAACACCATATATTTT. Translated, it gives CSVARDTNPGNTIYF.

The chain employs TRBV24-1 and TRBJ2-1; 7 nucleotides agree with TRBD2. The germline V gene encodes CDR1 KGHDR and CDR2 SFDVKD. The V segment lost 2 bases and the J segment 6 bases; nucleotides outside the gene matches: 9. This CDR3 comprises 16 residues. CDR3 in amino acids: CATSDSGGSSFNEQFF. The CDR3 bases are TGTGCCACCAGTGATTCAGGCGGGAGTTCTTTCAATGAGCAGTTCTTC.

This clone has just one count. CDR3 nucleotide sequence: TGTGCCAGCACCAGACAGGGGGAGAACACTGAAGCTTTCTTT. This gives the protein CASTRQGENTEAFF. V is TRBV7-9 and J is TRBJ1-1; 9 bases are a match to TRBD1. After removal of 7 bases from V and 1 base from J, the junction contained 4 bases not matched to a gene. Germline CDR1 reads SEHNR; CDR2 reads FQNEAQ (reference sequence). This CDR3 spans 14 amino acids.

The V gene is TRBV13, the J gene TRBJ2-7; TRBD2 aligns across 10 bases. The CDR3 is made up of 15 amino acids. Trimming removed 4 bases from V and 1 base from J; junction bases left unmatched: 4. Germline V lookup: CDR1 PRHDT, CDR2 FYEKMQ (reference sequence). The CDR3 here is CASSSSGRGSYEQYF. The CDR3 DNA reads TGTGCCAGCAGCTCTAGCGGGAGAGGTTCCTACGAGCAGTACTTC.

The chain carries TRBV9 and TRBJ1-3; 7 nucleotides match TRBD1. Unmatched junction bases numbered 12, after V lost 1 base and J lost 2 bases. This CDR3 comprises 18 residues. Germline assignment: CDR1 SGDLS and CDR2 YYNGEE. CDR3 sequence (DNA): TGTGCCAGCAGCGTAATTGGCGGGGGGACAGCTCCTGGAAACACCATATATTTT. Protein product: CASSVIGGGTAPGNTIYF.